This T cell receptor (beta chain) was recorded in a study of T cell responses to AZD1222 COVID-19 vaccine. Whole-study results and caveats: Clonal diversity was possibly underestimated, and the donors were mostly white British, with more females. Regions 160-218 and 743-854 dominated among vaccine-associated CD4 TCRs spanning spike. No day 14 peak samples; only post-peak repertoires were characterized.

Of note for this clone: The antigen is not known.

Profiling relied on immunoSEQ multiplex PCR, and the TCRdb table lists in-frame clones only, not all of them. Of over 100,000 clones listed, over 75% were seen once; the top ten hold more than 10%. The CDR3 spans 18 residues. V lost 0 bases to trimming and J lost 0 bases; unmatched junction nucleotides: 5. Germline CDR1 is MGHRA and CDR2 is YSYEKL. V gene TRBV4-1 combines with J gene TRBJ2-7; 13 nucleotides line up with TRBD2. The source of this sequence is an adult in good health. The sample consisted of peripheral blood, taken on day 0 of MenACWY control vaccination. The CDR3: CASSQEWTSGGNSYEQYF. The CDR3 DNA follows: TGCGCCAGCAGCCAAGAATGGACTAGCGGGGGAAACTCCTACGAGCAGTACTTC.